This entry concerns a single T cell receptor beta chain. As yet, its antigen is unknown. Trimming shortened V by 2 bases and J by 0 bases, and 16 bases separated the two germline ends. Looked up from germline, CDR1 is MNHEY and CDR2 is SVGEGT. The CDR3 covers 17 residues. This specimen belongs to a study of vaccination effects on CD4 cells after COVID-19. Broader study findings: Long after vaccination, the clones induced by infection and by vaccine shrank markedly in size.

After expansion with viral peptide pools in the ViraFEST assay, antigen-specific CD4+ T cells were sequenced. With roughly 9 days of culture completed, CD4+ T cells were isolated. Convalescent patients had PCR-confirmed SARS-CoV-2 infection between March and December 2020. Each well held around 2 million PBMC cultured with around 10 ug/ml peptides and roughly 10 IU/ml IL-2. The assay was immunoSEQ multiplex PCR, and TCRdb's table has in-frame clones only and misses some. Here the sample spans 35,000 to 40,000 clones, about two thirds being singletons. The V call is TRBV6-2 or TRBV6-3, the J call TRBJ2-5; D is undetermined. Here the sequenced sample was CD4+ T cells from PBMCs cultured with HCoV-NL63 spike peptides, taken before COVID-19 vaccination. This sequence was found in a human donor who had a prior SARS-CoV-2 infection. CDR3 residues: CASSYPNTESYQETQYF. As DNA, the CDR3 is TGTGCCAGCAGTTACCCCAATACAGAGTCGTACCAAGAGACCCAGTACTTC.